A selection of T cell receptor beta chains follows, all from one sample in a study of shared clonotypes between healthy human individuals. This table comes from immunoSEQ multiplex PCR, and its TCRdb copy is limited to in-frame clones, with some not included. The repertoire holds some 490,000 clones, with about 72% as singletons. Sequences were obtained from PBMCs. These receptors all stem from a woman between 40 and 55 years old in good health. Some clones in this sample may be carry-over from other donors' samples. Each CDR3 is given with its conserved first and last residue. A D gene is named only where the DNA matches it firmly. Part of the rows lack a size; the others show once, few, many or a class for expanded clones.

clone_size	v_call	cdr3_length	j_call	d_call	cdr3_aa	cdr3_nt
-	TRBV5-1	13	TRBJ2-1	-	CASSLTQTGEQFF	TGCGCCAGCAGCTTAACTCAGACAGGTGAGCAGTTCTTC
-	TRBV30	12	TRBJ2-7	TRBD2	CAWSVQGTRKTF	TGTGCCTGGAGTGTACAAGGGACTAGGAAAACATTC
few	TRBV10-2	15	TRBJ2-1	-	CASSESLVRLAKQFF	TGCGCCAGCAGTGAGTCATTAGTACGGCTAGCCAAGCAGTTCTTC
-	TRBV19	13	TRBJ1-1	-	CASSGATNTEAFF	TGTGCCAGTAGTGGGGCAACGAACACTGAAGCTTTCTTT
-	TRBV30	13	TRBJ1-6	-	CAWSFQANSPLHF	TGTGCCTGGAGTTTCCAGGCAAATTCACCCCTCCACTTT
-	TRBV19	15	TRBJ2-7	TRBD1	CASSSTTGGHYEQYF	TGTGCCAGTAGTTCGACGACAGGGGGCCACTACGAGCAGTACTTC
-	TRBV4-1	15	TRBJ1-5	-	CASSQGRTPTGPQHF	TGCGCCAGCAGCCAAGGGAGGACACCGACAGGGCCCCAGCATTTT
-	TRBV5-6	14	TRBJ2-5	TRBD1	CASSRDRAWGTQYF	TGTGCCAGCAGCCGGGACAGGGCCTGGGGGACCCAGTACTTC
-	TRBV27	15	TRBJ2-7	-	CASSSRPGPHYEQYF	TGTGCCAGCAGTTCCCGACCGGGACCGCACTACGAGCAGTACTTC
few	TRBV11-2	11	TRBJ2-1	-	CASSLGVEQFF	TGTGCCAGCAGCTTAGGGGTAGAGCAGTTCTTC
once	TRBV5-1	15	TRBJ2-1	-	CASSLVPGLHNEQFF	TGCGCCAGCAGCCTAGTCCCGGGACTCCACAATGAGCAGTTCTTC
-	TRBV14	15	TRBJ1-2	-	CASSQDFSIRDGYTF	TGTGCCAGCAGCCAAGATTTTTCGATAAGGGATGGCTACACCTTC
-	TRBV2	13	TRBJ2-5	-	CASSEVRGETQYF	TGTGCCAGCAGTGAGGTCAGGGGAGAGACCCAGTACTTC
-	TRBV9	13	TRBJ2-7	-	CASSGGGTYEQYF	TGTGCCAGCAGCGGAGGGGGTACCTACGAGCAGTACTTC
few	TRBV9	12	TRBJ1-4	-	CASSRADEKLFF	TGTGCCAGCAGCCGGGCGGATGAAAAACTGTTTTTT
few	TRBV13	17	TRBJ1-3	TRBD1	CASSLGWDSASGNTIYF	TGTGCCAGCAGCTTAGGGTGGGACAGCGCTTCTGGAAACACCATATATTTT
-	TRBV7-2	13	TRBJ1-2	-	CASAFLTGAGYTF	TGTGCCAGCGCTTTCCTCACTGGGGCTGGCTACACCTTC
-	TRBV7-6	20	TRBJ2-6	TRBD1	CASSHCQGQGAISGANVLTF	TGTGCCAGCAGCCACTGTCAGGGACAGGGGGCGATCTCTGGGGCCAACGTCCTGACTTTC
-	TRBV2	14	TRBJ2-7	TRBD2	CASRSTSGSYEQYF	TGTGCCAGCAGGTCGACTAGCGGGAGTTACGAGCAGTACTTC
-	TRBV2	16	TRBJ2-1	-	CASRSMGSGLNNEQFF	TGTGCCAGCAGATCGATGGGTAGCGGACTAAACAATGAGCAGTTCTTC
-	TRBV5-1	15	TRBJ2-1	TRBD2	CASSLEGREIDVKFF	TGCGCCAGCAGCTTGGAAGGGCGGGAGATTGATGTAAAGTTCTTC
-	TRBV10-2	15	TRBJ2-3	TRBD1	CASRGQGVMADTQYF	TGCGCCAGCAGAGGACAGGGGGTCATGGCAGATACGCAGTATTTT
-	TRBV7-8	17	TRBJ2-7	TRBD2	CASSSGLAGGGSYEQYF	TGTGCCAGCAGCTCCGGACTAGCGGGAGGAGGATCCTACGAGCAGTACTTC
-	TRBV19	17	TRBJ2-7	-	CASSIAPPFLAPYEQYF	TGTGCCAGTAGTATAGCCCCTCCTTTTCTAGCACCCTACGAGCAGTACTTC
many	TRBV10-2	18	TRBJ2-3	TRBD2	CASSKTSGREVIRDTQYF	TGCGCCAGCAGCAAAACTAGCGGGAGGGAAGTAATTCGAGATACGCAGTATTTT
-	TRBV7-3	16	TRBJ2-2	TRBD2	CASSTSSGRAPGELFF	TGTGCCAGCAGCACTTCTAGCGGGAGGGCCCCCGGGGAGCTGTTTTTT